The source of this T cell receptor (beta chain) is a study of OX40 agonist ivuxolimab in advanced cancers. Study context: Hepatocellular carcinoma, melanoma, renal cell or head and neck cancer was diagnosed in the dose-escalation patients.

CDR1 and CDR2 (germline): SGHRS, YFSETQ. Trimming cost V 0 bases and J 0 bases, with 10 bases left between them. The CDR3 sequence is 15 residues long. Assay: immunoSEQ multiplex PCR; the TCRdb copy retains only in-frame clones and omits some. This sample has 75,000 to 95,000 clones, with 80% to 95% found just once. This specimen was CD4+ or CD8+ T cells sorted from blood, taken in a trial of the OX40 agonist ivuxolimab. The chain uses TRBV5-1 and TRBJ2-7; possible D gene TRBD2, 5 bases. The clonotype comes from an adult with an advanced solid tumor such as melanoma, head and neck, liver or kidney cancer. The CDR3 region is CASSLEPAGSYEQYF. CDR3 nucleotides: TGCGCCAGCAGCTTGGAACCGGCGGGCTCCTACGAGCAGTACTTC.